The source of this TCR beta chain is a study of blood T cell repertoires in COVID-19. Across the study: Samples taken during acute and convalescent COVID-19 were collected in the United States, Italy and Spain. PBMCs, B-cell-depleted T cells, or T cells were the source of the cDNA or gDNA that made up the material.

How the authors handled the data: Researchers report that nucleated cell counts were estimated from reference gene primer amplification. Clones were sequenced by immunoSEQ multiplex PCR, and TCRdb holds only the in-frame ones, with some missing. V, J and clone size were drawn from that table, and D and trimming were deduced from the DNA. Counted here are 100,000 to 140,000 clones, less than 90% occurring once; the ten biggest clones make up more than 4%. V was pared by 3 bases and J by 1 base, with 6 bases between. The CDR3 is 13 amino acids. Per germline, CDR1 SGHRS and CDR2 YFSETQ. The sequenced material came from peripheral blood. The V gene is TRBV5-1, the J gene TRBJ2-3, with D uncertain. The sequence was collected from a human donor in a cohort sampled during active COVID-19. The DNA of the CDR3 is TGCGCCAGCAGCTCCAGCGGCACAGATACGCAGTATTTT. It specifies CASSSSGTDTQYF.